This record looks at one TCR beta chain sequence and its context. Its specificity is not known. This sample was taken from a study of shared clonotypes between healthy human individuals. General observations from the study: As a rule, naive subsets had a larger estimated richness than memory subsets. Naive CD4 clonotypes were shared across several donors at 4.5% to 6.5%.

Once extracted for a subset, genomic DNA was divided evenly among several immunoSEQ plates. Repertoires were generated with immunoSEQ multiplex PCR, while TCRdb's copy carries only in-frame clones and drops some. Of millions of clones listed, about 95% are singletons. CD45RO negativity and positive selection for CCR7 defined naive CD8 cells, a population that excluded terminally differentiated effector memory CD45RA+ cells. Germline assignment: CDR1 MDHEN and CDR2 SYDVKM. V lost 6 bases and J lost 4; bases outside the gene matches: 7. The CDR3 sequence is 14 residues long. The TCR sequence derives from a man younger than 35 in good health. The gene calls are TRBV28 and TRBJ2-5, with 8 bases lining up with TRBD2. The sequencing input was naive CD8+ T cells sorted from blood. The CDR3 sequence is CASSHGGALETQYF. CDR3 coding DNA: TGTGCCAGCAGCCACGGGGGGGCCCTAGAGACCCAGTACTTC.